The subject of this entry is one T cell receptor (beta chain). This record comes from a study of glioma-infiltrating T cells after dendritic cell vaccination. Libraries were prepared by immunoSEQ multiplex PCR; TCRdb keeps only in-frame clonotypes and omits some of them. This sample carries 90,000 to 100,000 clones, roughly three quarters of them seen once, and the ten largest clones take less than 7%. V dropped 2 bases and J dropped 5; count of bases not matched to a gene: 12. The CDR3 extends over 17 amino acids. Per germline, CDR1 MDHEN and CDR2 SYDVKM. The origin of this receptor is a human donor with glioblastoma. The rearrangement links TRBV28 to TRBJ2-7; 10 nucleotides match TRBD2. The sequencing here drew on blood, taken before dendritic cell vaccination. The CDR3 spells CASSLIVSSGSLNEQYF. Here the CDR3 DNA reads TGTGCCAGCAGTTTAATTGTTTCTAGCGGGAGTCTCAACGAGCAGTACTTC.